This entry is about one T cell receptor (beta chain). The table lists this clonotype with a count of one. Its cognate antigen has yet to be identified. Possible read error: a much larger clone is one base away. All donors were healthy Caucasians. The twin cohort comprised three pairs of female monozygotic twins, all aged about 18 to 30 years. CD4+ and CD8+ T cell populations were isolated with positive isolation kits from Invitrogen. The entry originates in a study of identical twins (dated by TCRdb to about 2016). Regarding the research as a whole: TCR alpha and beta repertoires from monozygotic twins, unrelated adults of various ages and cord blood were deep-sequenced to test whether fetal clonotypes persist. To rule out contamination, the twin experiments were replicated at different times with different library preparation protocols.

The CDR3 spans 16 residues, from the cysteine through the phenylalanine. The read is trimmed to its CDR3 DNA, 48 bases read in frame from base 1. Reading the germline V gene (reference sequence) gives CDR1 LNHNV and CDR2 YYDKDF. Receptor amplification or capture employed 5' RACE. Sequencer: Illumina HiSeq 2000. A universal primer binding site was introduced by template switching, and a unique molecular identifier was present in the final cDNA, enabling accurate counting of TCR cDNA molecules. Specific primers in the conserved constant-segment region were used to synthesize first-strand cDNA for the TCR alpha and beta chains. To control for contamination, every cDNA library carried two barcodes: a SMART-Mk sample barcode plus Illumina barcodes. TruSeq adapter sequences along with Illumina sample barcodes were introduced in two successive PCR steps. TCR alpha and beta cDNA libraries were sequenced on the Illumina HiSeq platform with custom primers. As for the original processing: Raw reads were processed with MiGEC to extract unique molecular identifiers, and MiXCR was used to determine CDR3 positions. For each individual, recombination models were inferred using an EM algorithm with the repgenHMM and IGoR tools. Shared clonotype analysis was performed with the tcR package in R, normalizing sharing by the product of cloneset sizes. To study raw recombination free of thymic and clonal selection effects, out-of-frame nonproductive sequences were analyzed. TCRdb handled the public reads itself, with Q25 trimming in fastp and clone calling in MiXCR, and kept productive beta chains. CDR3 protein sequences are deduplicated, and each keeps its most common genes and DNA. These V and J calls originate from TCRdb's pipeline instead of the authors' own analysis. This sample comprises some 300,000 distinct CDR3 sequences, approximately 13% of them detected only once. Of the sample, approximately 7.5% is held by the ten largest clones.

General study outcomes and caveats: Zero-insertion analyses could be partly confounded by invariant T cells such as MAIT and iNKT, though diverse VJ usage argued against such confounding for most clonotypes. A weaker excess of twin sharing was found in beta out-of-frame sequences because the signal-to-noise ratio was lowered by fewer shared sequences. Fewer insertions were carried by abundant cord blood beta clonotypes; a weaker similar trend was observed in young adult naive repertoires, while no such trend was observed in memory repertoires. Because the same donors could not be followed over many years, the conclusions relied on cross-sectional statistical analysis. Recombination models systematically underestimated out-of-frame TCR alpha sharing in monozygotic twins but agreed with sharing between unrelated individuals. Compared with coincidental sharing between unrelated individuals, out-of-frame TCR alpha sequences shared between twins showed an excess of sequences with low generation probability.

These same records also appear under a second study, on yellow fever vaccine responses in identical twins. From the second report: According to the authors, the vaccine-induced T cell response in identical twins seemed to be partly convergent and partly specific to each individual. In identical twins, the study followed T cell clones that responded to the vaccine with precision.

This TCR came from a young woman in good health. The chain is assembled from TRBV15 and TRBJ2-4; the best D guess is TRBD1, with 6 bases matching. Sample: CD8+ T cells sorted from blood. The nucleotide sequence is TGTGTCACCAGCTCGCCGGGACACGGAGAAAAAAACATTCAGTACTTC. Translated, this gives CVTSSPGHGEKNIQYF.